This record covers a single TCR beta chain. Participants' reported clinical history set cohort assignment. This entry is derived from a study of blood T cell repertoires in COVID-19. TCRdb's table, derived via immunoSEQ multiplex PCR, lists solely in-frame clones and lacks some. This sample carries 200,000 to 250,000 clones, 80% of them seen once, and the ten largest clones take 7.4%. This TCR came from a woman aged 40-49 years with acute COVID-19. The sample consisted of PBMCs or T cells enriched from blood (not recorded which).

The CDR3 sequence is CATSRLGQGETGNTIYF. DNA of the CDR3: TGTGCCACCAGTAGACTGGGACAGGGGGAGACTGGAAACACCATATATTTT. The V call is TRBV15, the J call TRBJ1-3; 11 bases are shared with TRBD1. The CDR3 consists of 17 residues. V was pared by 6 bases and J by 2 bases, with 9 bases of the junction left unmatched. Per the germline V gene, CDR1 is LNHNV and CDR2 is YYDKDF (reference sequence).